Following are 6 T cell receptor beta chains from one sample sequenced in a study of blood T cell repertoires in COVID-19. The data were produced by immunoSEQ multiplex PCR, yet TCRdb's version contains in-frame clones alone and is incomplete. The sample has about 210,000 clones, 81% seen once. The specimen was PBMCs or T cells enriched from blood (not recorded which). Every receptor here comes from a woman in her forties or fifties with acute COVID-19.

This chain connects TRBV4-1 to TRBJ2-7, with 10 bases fitting TRBD2. Germline values: CDR1 MGHRA, CDR2 YSYEKL. Losses at the gene ends were 1 base for V and 3 bases for J; bases not matched to a gene: 18. This CDR3 comprises 20 residues. In DNA form, the CDR3 reads TGCGCCAGCAGCCAAGCCCTAGTAGCGGGAGGAGCGGTTATAGGCTACGAGCAGTACTTC. It specifies CASSQALVAGGAVIGYEQYF.

The rearrangement joins TRBV6-1 to TRBJ2-3; TRBD2 might be the D (6 bases). Per the germline V gene, CDR1 is MNHNS and CDR2 is SASEGT. V was cut by 1 base and J by 5 bases, with 10 bases left in between. The CDR3 totals 14 residues. The DNA of the CDR3 is TGTGCCAGCAGTGAAGGCTGGGACTTAGATACGCAGTATTTT. It specifies CASSEGWDLDTQYF.

This clone was counted once. The chain employs TRBV10-1 and TRBJ2-7; 8 nucleotides line up with TRBD1. J was trimmed by 3 bases and V by 11 bases; bases with no gene match: 24. Germline values: CDR1 WNHNN, CDR2 SYGVQD (reference sequence). The length of the CDR3 is 18 residues. DNA for the CDR3: TGCGCCGGCCCCCCCGGGACAGGACCCCCTCAATACTACTACGAGCAGTACTTC. This encodes CAGPPGTGPPQYYYEQYF.

This clone occurred a few times. The chain joins TRBV6-5 to TRBJ1-1; 9 positions match TRBD1. Trimming at V came to 5 bases and at J to 5 bases, leaving 6 bases not matched to a gene. This CDR3 contains 14 residues. Looked up from germline, CDR1 is MNHEY and CDR2 is SVGAGI. CDR3 nucleotide sequence: TGTGCCAGCAGTCGTACAGGGGGCCGTACTGAAGCTTTCTTT. Protein product: CASSRTGGRTEAFF.

This clone came up once. CDR3 residues: CASSMRADTQYF. The DNA of the CDR3 is TGTGCCAGTAGTATGCGAGCAGATACGCAGTATTTT. The J gene is TRBJ2-3, the V gene TRBV19; D gene uncertain. The CDR3 is 12 amino acids. Per germline, CDR1 LNHDA and CDR2 SQIVND (reference sequence). V was trimmed by 3 bases and J by 4 bases, leaving 5 bases between them.

The genes are TRBV6-5 and TRBJ2-1; TRBD1 might be the D (6 bases). The CDR3 consists of 15 residues. CDR1 MNHEY and CDR2 SVGAGI come from the germline V gene. Trimming pared 7 bases from V and 0 bases from J, leaving 13 bases between. CDR3 loop: CASTNRASSYNEQFF. The CDR3 bases are TGTGCCAGCACTAACAGGGCTAGCTCCTACAATGAGCAGTTCTTC.